These 12 T cell receptor beta chains share one sample of origin, sequenced in a study of cytomegalovirus exposure and HLA in healthy donors. Primers included in the PCR were 60 Vbeta and 13 Jbeta primers. The method was immunoSEQ multiplex PCR; TCRdb's version includes in-frame clones alone and lacks a portion of them. This sample has under 200,000 clones; around 79% occur once, and the top ten carry roughly an eighth. Sequenced material: PBMCs. The receptors here all came from a man aged 50-60 years in good health and CMV-seropositive.

V is TRBV5-6 and J is TRBJ1-2, with 7 bases identical to TRBD1. CDR1 SGHDT and CDR2 YYEEEE come from the germline V gene. This CDR3 contains 15 residues. Losses at the gene ends were 4 bases for V and 1 base for J; bases not matched to a gene: 7. CDR3 in DNA: TGTGCCAGCAGCCGGGGACAGCAAAGTAACTATGGCTACACCTTC. It is translated as CASSRGQQSNYGYTF.

The table lists this clone with a count of one. J is TRBJ2-3 and V is TRBV9, with 9 bases that match TRBD2. The germline CDR1 and CDR2 sequences are SGDLS and YYNGEE. CDR3 length: 17 residues. V shed 0 bases, J shed 1 base, and the junction held 6 bases outside the gene matches. CDR3 region: CASSVGGGALGTDTQYF. The CDR3 DNA reads TGTGCCAGCAGCGTAGGCGGGGGGGCCTTGGGCACAGATACGCAGTATTTT. Full variable domain (remainder filled in from reference TRBV9 and TRBJ2-3): DSGVTQTPKHLITATGQRVTLRCSPRSGDLSVYWYQQSLDQGLQFLIQYYNGEERAKGNILERFSAQQFPDLHSELNLSSLELGDSALYFCASSVGGGALGTDTQYFGPGTRLTVL.

The chain links TRBV6-6 to TRBJ2-1; 10 bases align to TRBD1. Unmatched junction bases numbered 3, after V lost 5 bases and J lost 8 bases. Germline V gene lookup returns CDR1 MNHNY and CDR2 SVGAGI (reference sequence). The CDR3 has 13 residues. CDR3 in DNA: TGTGCCAGCAGTCGACAGGGGGCCCATGAGCAGTTCTTC. It codes for CASSRQGAHEQFF.

DNA of the CDR3: TGTGCCAGCAGCTTGGGCACTCCAGATACGCAGTATTTT. It codes for CASSLGTPDTQYF. The rearrangement links TRBV5-5 to TRBJ2-3, with unresolved D. The V gene's germline CDR1 is SGHKS and CDR2 YYEKEE (reference sequence). The CDR3 is 13 amino acids. Trimming pared 0 bases from V and 4 bases from J, leaving 6 bases between.

This clone was observed once. The V call is TRBV6-1, the J call TRBJ2-3, with 8 bases lining up with TRBD1. This CDR3 is built from 14 residues. V shed 6 bases, J shed 0 bases, and the junction held 2 bases outside the gene matches. CDR1 is MNHNS and CDR2 is SASEGT in the germline V gene. CDR3 DNA sequence: TGTGCCAGCAGCCGGGACAGGAGCACAGATACGCAGTATTTT. Encoded protein: CASSRDRSTDTQYF.

The rearrangement links TRBV29-1 to TRBJ2-3; D is ambiguous. Germline V gene sequence: CDR1 SQVTM, CDR2 ANQGSEA. With 3 bases removed from V and 0 bases from J, the gap between germline ends came to 7 bases. This CDR3 spans 13 amino acids. The CDR3, as DNA: TGCAGCGTTGAGGGCAGAAGCACAGATACGCAGTATTTT. Translating it yields CSVEGRSTDTQYF.

The gene calls are TRBV28 and TRBJ1-4; D is perhaps TRBD1 (5 bases). V lost 7 bases, J lost 4 bases, and 13 bases lay in between. The germline V gene has CDR1 MDHEN and CDR2 SYDVKM. This CDR3 has 14 amino acids. The CDR3 sequence is CASNPGYGNEKLFF. For the CDR3, the DNA is TGTGCCAGCAACCCAGGGTATGGTAATGAAAAACTGTTTTTT.

This sequence joins TRBV14 and TRBJ1-6; D is ambiguous. CDR3 length: 13 amino acids. The V end was cut by 3 bases, the J end by 11 bases, with 11 bases between. The germline CDR1 and CDR2 sequences are SGHDN and FVKESK. CDR3 loop: CASSQVAVAPLHF. CDR3 in DNA: TGTGCCAGCAGCCAGGTAGCAGTTGCACCCCTCCACTTT.

The V and J genes are TRBV6-5 and TRBJ1-4; a possible D gene is TRBD1 (6 bases). V gave up 3 bases and J gave up 10 bases, with 12 bases separating them. CDR3 length: 13 residues. Per germline, CDR1 MNHEY and CDR2 SVGAGI. CDR3 sequence: CASSYQRGGKLFF. The CDR3, as DNA: TGTGCCAGCAGTTATCAGAGGGGGGGAAAACTGTTTTTT.

This clone was detected only a few times. The rearrangement links TRBV7-9 to TRBJ2-2; TRBD2 might be the D (7 bases). The V gene lost 4 bases and the J gene lost 4 bases, with 13 bases spanning the gap. This CDR3 region has 15 residues. Germline lookup yields CDR1 SEHNR and CDR2 FQNEAQ (reference sequence). CDR3 sequence: CASSSWGGSTGELFF. CDR3 in DNA: TGTGCCAGCAGCTCCTGGGGGGGCAGCACCGGGGAGCTGTTTTTT. Based on the CDR3 plus reference TRBV7-9 and TRBJ2-2, the full variable domain is DTGVSQNPRHKITKRGQNVTFRCDPISEHNRLYWYRQTLGQGPEFLTYFQNEAQLEKSRLLSDRFSAERPKGSFSTLEIQRTEQGDSAMYLCASSSWGGSTGELFFGEGSRLTVL.

The chain is built from TRBV7-9 and TRBJ1-6; tentative D call: TRBD1 (6 bases). CDR1 and CDR2 from the germline V gene are SEHNR and FQNEAQ (reference sequence). The V gene lost 3 bases and the J gene lost 5 bases, with 11 bases spanning the gap. The CDR3 covers 15 residues. This CDR3 is CASSFRDTNNSPLHF. The CDR3 nucleotides are TGTGCCAGCAGCTTCCGGGACACAAATAATTCACCCCTCCACTTT.

This sequence joins TRBV6-6 and TRBJ2-7; TRBD2 matches 7 bases. CDR3 length equals 12 residues. J gave up 4 bases and V 7 bases, and 4 bases lay outside the gene matches. In germline, CDR1 is MNHNY, CDR2 SVGAGI (reference sequence). CDR3 residues: CASTLGGYEQYF. The CDR3 coding sequence is TGTGCCAGCACCCTGGGGGGGTACGAGCAGTACTTC.